This T cell receptor beta chain was retrieved from a study of T-cell memory formation after mild COVID-19 (dated by TCRdb to the early 2020s). Study-wide context: TCR sequence clusters from the two donors were largely donor specific. Longitudinal TCRalpha and TCRbeta repertoire sequencing tracked T-cell clones expanding and contracting after mild COVID-19 in two donors. Two young, previously healthy adult volunteers made up the cohort, one male and one female.

Ficoll-Paque density gradient centrifugation was the method used to isolate PBMCs. Overall study outcomes, separate from this receptor: Balanced CD4/CD8 phenotypes were observed for clones contracting from day 15 to 85, whereas a bias towards CD4+ was observed for a second wave of clones expanding from day 15 to 37. The detection of some responding clones in pre-infection memory suggests that pre-existing cross-reactive memory T cells joined the SARS-CoV-2 response. Contracting CD4+ clones turned up mainly in the CM and EM memory subsets, whereas EMRA was where CD8+ clones were enriched. Only two mild cases were covered in the study, and larger cohorts including severe cases with pre-infection samples were considered necessary. The second-wave clones that peaked on day 37 were not confirmed to be SARS-CoV-2 specific.

Taken from cysteine to phenylalanine, the CDR3 has 14 residues. Left in the record is the CDR3 DNA by itself, 42 bases read in frame from the first base. Reading the germline V gene (reference sequence) gives CDR1 LNHNV and CDR2 YYDKDF. The junction shows trimming of 1 base on V and 10 bases on J, and the gene matches do not reach 7 bases of it. This clonotype was detected many times. Its antigen is unknown. Nothing much larger sits one base from this clone, and base qualities are not available. Reads for this sample came from an Illumina NovaSeq 6000. Using 5'RACE with constant-segment primers, TCRalpha and TCRbeta cDNA libraries were constructed, with sample barcodes and unique molecular identifiers added in the process. Trizol reagent was used to extract RNA from every sample. Library amplification was performed in two PCR steps, and a second sample barcode and Illumina TruSeq adapters were introduced in the second step. Sequencing of the libraries was done on an Illumina NovaSeq, producing 2 x 150 bp paired-end reads. Turning to the authors' computational methods: The reads were demultiplexed and collapsed into UMI-guided consensus sequences using migec v1.2.7. With mixcr v2.1.11, UMI consensuses were aligned to TRA and TRB V and J templates and assembled into clonotypes. A clonotype was counted as expanded or contracted only if both edgeR and NoisET called the change significant, with noise models trained on biological replicates. For edgeR calls, a false discovery rate-adjusted p below 0.01 and a log2 fold-change threshold of 1 were applied. As an exploratory analysis of dynamics, PCA with hierarchical clustering was applied to max-normalized trajectories of the 1000 most abundant clonotypes. The CD4 or CD8 phenotype of responding clones was assigned using the separately sequenced CD4+ and CD8+ repertoires. The public reads were reprocessed in TCRdb via fastp at Q25 and MiXCR, keeping in-frame beta chains. Each CDR3 protein appears once, grouped with its most common genes and DNA. The V and J calls and clone size are TCRdb's, not the authors'. The sample table records tens of thousands of distinct CDR3 sequences; roughly 21% of these occur just once. The ten top clones hold roughly 1.4% of the sample.

The V gene is TRBV15 and the J gene is TRBJ2-1; TRBD1 fits 7 bases in the junction. This TCR was recovered from an adult who had mild COVID-19 (a few samples of this study predate the infection). The sample titles of this study are shuffled in the database, so cell type and time point are left out. Sequencing was done on a sample of PBMCs or a T cell subset sorted from them (not recorded which). The CDR3 reads CATSRALTGEEQFF. The nucleotide sequence reads as follows: TGTGCCACCAGCAGAGCACTCACAGGGGAGGAGCAGTTCTTC.